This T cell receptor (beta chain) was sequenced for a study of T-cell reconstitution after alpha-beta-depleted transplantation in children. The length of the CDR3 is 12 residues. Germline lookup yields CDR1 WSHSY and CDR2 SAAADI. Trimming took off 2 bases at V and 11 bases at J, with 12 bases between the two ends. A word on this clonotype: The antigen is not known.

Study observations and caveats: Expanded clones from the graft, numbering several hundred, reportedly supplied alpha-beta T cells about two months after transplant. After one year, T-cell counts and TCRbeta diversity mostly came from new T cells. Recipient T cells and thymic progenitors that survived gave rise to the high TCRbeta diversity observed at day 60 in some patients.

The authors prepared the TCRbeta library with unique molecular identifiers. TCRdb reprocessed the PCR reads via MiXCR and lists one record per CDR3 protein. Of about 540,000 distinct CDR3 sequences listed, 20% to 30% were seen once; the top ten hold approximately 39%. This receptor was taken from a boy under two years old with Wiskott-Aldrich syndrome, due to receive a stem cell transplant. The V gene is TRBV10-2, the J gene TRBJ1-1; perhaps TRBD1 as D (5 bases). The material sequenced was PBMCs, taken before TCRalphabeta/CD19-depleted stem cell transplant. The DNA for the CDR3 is TGCGCCAGCAGTGAGGGGCGGCGGGGCGCTTTCTTT. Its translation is CASSEGRRGAFF.